Listed below are T cell receptor beta chains from one sample, sequenced in a study of OX40 agonist ivuxolimab in advanced cancers. TCRdb's copy holds only in-frame clones and misses some; the assay was immunoSEQ multiplex PCR. The sample consists of 75,000 to 100,000 clones, roughly 82% of them appearing once. The sequencing here drew on CD4+ or CD8+ T cells sorted from blood, taken in a trial of the OX40 agonist ivuxolimab. The receptors derive from an adult with an advanced solid tumor such as melanoma, head and neck, liver or kidney cancer. The CDR3 runs from the conserved cysteine through the conserved F or W. D genes are given only for firm matches. Rows give clone size only sometimes, using once, few, many, or a class for an expanded clone.

d_call,clone_size,j_call,v_call,cdr3_aa,cdr3_nt
TRBD1,.,TRBJ2-3,TRBV10-3,CAISAGQGIPTDTQYF,TGTGCCATCAGTGCTGGACAGGGGATACCCACAGATACGCAGTATTTT
.,.,TRBJ2-7,TRBV5-4,CASTKRSGGLFSYEQYF,TGTGCCAGCACCAAAAGGAGTGGCGGCTTATTCTCCTACGAGCAGTACTTC
.,.,TRBJ1-4,TRBV11-2,CASSSRTVREKLFF,TGTGCCAGCAGCTCGAGGACAGTTCGTGAAAAACTGTTTTTT
TRBD1,.,TRBJ1-2,TRBV4-3,CASSQVEGAAGYTF,TGCGCCAGCAGCCAAGTCGAGGGGGCGGCTGGCTACACCTTC
TRBD1,.,TRBJ2-3,TRBV5-1,CASSSGQGETDTQYF,TGCGCCAGCAGCTCCGGACAGGGGGAAACAGATACGCAGTATTTT
TRBD1,.,TRBJ1-5,TRBV5-6,CASSPGTGKNQPQHF,TGTGCCAGCAGCCCCGGGACAGGGAAAAATCAGCCCCAGCATTTT
.,.,TRBJ1-2,TRBV6-5,CASSYQTNQNYGYTF,TGTGCCAGCAGTTACCAGACTAACCAAAACTATGGCTACACCTTC
.,.,TRBJ2-5,TRBV4-1,CASSQDPGRLGETQYF,TGCGCCAGCAGCCAAGATCCGGGACGGCTTGGGGAGACCCAGTACTTC
.,.,TRBJ1-2,TRBV2,CASRQWDGYTF,TGTGCCAGCAGGCAGTGGGATGGCTACACCTTC
TRBD1,.,TRBJ2-7,TRBV2,CASSRQGTSYEQYF,TGTGCCAGCAGTCGACAGGGGACATCCTACGAGCAGTACTTC
.,.,TRBJ2-3,TRBV28,CASSSDTGVLDTQYF,TGTGCCAGCAGTTCCGACACGGGGGTTTTGGATACGCAGTATTTT
.,.,TRBJ2-7,TRBV2,CASSTDGSYEQYF,TGTGCCAGCAGCACCGACGGTTCCTACGAGCAGTACTTC
TRBD1,.,TRBJ1-5,TRBV7-2,CASSLRGQGGYNQPQHF,TGTGCCAGCAGCCTCAGGGGACAGGGTGGGTACAATCAGCCCCAGCATTTT
.,once,TRBJ1-3,TRBV5-1,CASSSASSGNTIYF,TGCGCCAGCAGCTCGGCCAGCTCTGGAAACACCATATATTTT
TRBD1,.,TRBJ1-3,TRBV7-2,CASSAPGQGAMSSGNTIYF,TGTGCCAGCAGCGCCCCGGGACAGGGGGCAATGAGCTCTGGAAACACCATATATTTT
TRBD1,.,TRBJ2-5,TRBV7-9,CASSFMGGDRGRRTQYF,TGTGCCAGCAGCTTCATGGGAGGGGACAGGGGGCGCCGGACCCAGTACTTC
.,.,TRBJ2-2,TRBV19,CASSVTNTGELFF,TGTGCCAGTAGCGTTACGAACACCGGGGAGCTGTTTTTT
TRBD1,.,TRBJ2-7,TRBV6-5,CAISTGGEQYF,TGTGCCATATCGACAGGGGGCGAGCAGTACTTC
.,.,TRBJ1-2,TRBV30,CAWEGDLNYGYTF,TGTGCTTGGGAAGGGGATCTTAACTATGGCTACACCTTC
.,.,TRBJ2-5,TRBV20-1,CSAFRVETQYF,TGCAGTGCGTTCCGGGTTGAGACCCAGTACTTC
.,.,TRBJ2-2,TRBV6-5,CASRPQGSNTGELFF,TGTGCCAGCAGGCCACAAGGGTCGAACACCGGGGAGCTGTTTTTT
.,.,TRBJ1-4,TRBV4-1,CASSRQQGNNEKLFF,TGCGCCAGCAGCCGTCAACAGGGAAATAATGAAAAACTGTTTTTT
TRBD2,.,TRBJ2-3,TRBV18,CASSPQLAGGTNPDTQYF,TGTGCCAGCTCACCCCAATTAGCGGGGGGGACAAATCCAGATACGCAGTATTTT
TRBD2,.,TRBJ2-2,TRBV9,CASSAPRPTSGVAGELFF,TGTGCCAGCAGCGCCCCCCGGCCCACTAGCGGGGTCGCCGGGGAGCTGTTTTTT
.,few,TRBJ1-2,TRBV15,CATSREGGPRGGYTF,TGTGCCACCAGCAGAGAAGGGGGACCACGGGGTGGCTACACCTTC
TRBD1,.,TRBJ2-2,TRBV27,CASRGQGARTGELFF,TGTGCCAGCAGGGGACAGGGGGCTCGCACCGGGGAGCTGTTTTTT
.,.,TRBJ1-5,TRBV30,CAWSRTADGPQHF,TGTGCCTGGAGTCGGACGGCGGATGGGCCCCAGCATTTT
.,.,TRBJ2-1,TRBV11-2,CASSPRGAGNEQFF,TGTGCCAGCAGCCCACGGGGGGCCGGGAATGAGCAGTTCTTC
.,.,TRBJ1-1,TRBV7-2,CASSLGGETNEAFF,TGTGCCAGCAGCTTAGGAGGGGAGACCAATGAAGCTTTCTTT
.,.,TRBJ1-5,TRBV19,CASKGFNQPQHF,TGTGCCAGTAAGGGGTTCAATCAGCCCCAGCATTTT
TRBD1,.,TRBJ1-1,TRBV6-1,CASNDRGENTEAFF,TGTGCCAGCAATGACAGGGGCGAGAACACTGAAGCTTTCTTT
.,.,TRBJ2-7,TRBV4-1,CASSQDFYYEQYF,TGCGCCAGCAGCCAAGATTTTTACTACGAGCAGTACTTC
TRBD1,once,TRBJ2-7,TRBV6-5,CASRIGTASYEQYF,TGTGCCAGCAGGATTGGGACAGCTTCCTACGAGCAGTACTTC
.,.,TRBJ2-6,TRBV10-3,CATTISSGANVLTF,TGTGCCACCACGATTAGCTCTGGGGCCAACGTCCTGACTTTC
.,.,TRBJ1-2,TRBV28,CASRPDPVYGYTF,TGTGCCAGCAGGCCTGACCCCGTCTATGGCTACACCTTC
.,once,TRBJ1-1,TRBV7-2,CASSWGEFEAFF,TGTGCCAGCAGCTGGGGGGAGTTTGAAGCTTTCTTT
.,.,TRBJ2-3,TRBV27,CASSLSAPGRTDTQYF,TGTGCCAGCAGTTTATCGGCCCCAGGGCGCACAGATACGCAGTATTTT
TRBD2,.,TRBJ2-3,TRBV7-3,CASSLTSGGTTDTQYF,TGTGCCAGCAGCTTGACTAGCGGGGGAACCACAGATACGCAGTATTTT
TRBD2,once,TRBJ2-3,TRBV7-2,CASSHSGGAGDTQYF,TGTGCCAGCAGCCATAGCGGGGGGGCCGGCGATACGCAGTATTTT
.,.,TRBJ2-7,TRBV2,CASRPEGKTYEQYF,TGTGCCAGCAGACCCGAGGGGAAGACTTACGAGCAGTACTTC
.,.,TRBJ2-5,TRBV7-9,CASSLGGRDGWETQYF,TGTGCCAGCAGCTTAGGGGGAAGAGACGGCTGGGAGACCCAGTACTTC
.,.,TRBJ2-5,TRBV7-6,CASSLAGESKTQYF,TGTGCCAGCAGCTTAGCGGGGGAGTCGAAGACCCAGTACTTC
.,once,TRBJ2-3,TRBV28,CASSLTDTQYF,TGTGCCAGCAGTTTGACAGATACGCAGTATTTT
TRBD1,.,TRBJ1-3,TRBV11-2,CASSLTTGEGNTIYF,TGTGCCAGCAGCTTAACCACAGGGGAAGGAAACACCATATATTTT
.,.,TRBJ2-1,TRBV10-3,CAISERGSEQFF,TGTGCCATCAGTGAGCGTGGTAGTGAGCAGTTCTTC
.,.,TRBJ1-1,TRBV27,CASSSNWRSSVGAFF,TGTGCCAGCAGTTCGAATTGGAGATCCTCCGTGGGAGCTTTCTTT
.,.,TRBJ2-5,TRBV5-6,CASSLFVRAKETQYF,TGTGCCAGCAGCTTGTTCGTCAGGGCCAAAGAGACCCAGTACTTC
.,.,TRBJ1-5,TRBV11-2,CASSLDRGQPQHF,TGTGCCAGCAGCTTAGATAGGGGCCAGCCCCAGCATTTT
.,.,TRBJ1-2,TRBV28,CASSLIRAGKEGYTF,TGTGCCAGCAGTTTGATTCGGGCAGGGAAAGAGGGCTACACCTTC
.,few,TRBJ1-2,TRBV5-1,CASSLDQTGGYTF,TGCGCCAGCAGCTTGGACCAAACGGGCGGCTACACCTTC
.,.,TRBJ2-3,TRBV6-5,CASTSDSTDTQYF,TGTGCCAGCACCTCGGACAGCACAGATACGCAGTATTTT
TRBD2,.,TRBJ2-7,TRBV15,CATSKRLADLNEQYF,TGTGCCACCAGCAAAAGACTAGCGGATCTGAATGAGCAGTACTTC
.,.,TRBJ1-5,TRBV5-5,CASSQDSNQPQHF,TGTGCCAGCAGCCAGGATAGCAATCAGCCCCAGCATTTT
.,.,TRBJ1-5,TRBV28,CASSVQGAGNNQPQHF,TGTGCCAGCAGTGTACAGGGTGCCGGGAACAATCAGCCCCAGCATTTT
.,.,TRBJ1-2,TRBV19,CASSLSRDAVYGYTF,TGTGCCAGTAGCCTTTCCCGGGACGCCGTCTATGGCTACACCTTC
TRBD1,.,TRBJ1-4,TRBV5-1,CASSLTGVSEKLFF,TGCGCCAGCAGCCTTACAGGGGTTAGTGAAAAACTGTTTTTT
TRBD2,.,TRBJ2-7,TRBV5-1,CASSLETSGGRYEQYF,TGCGCCAGCAGCTTGGAGACTAGCGGGGGCAGGTACGAGCAGTACTTC
.,.,TRBJ2-2,TRBV19,CASTLGGTQGVGTGELFF,TGTGCCAGTACTTTAGGGGGTACACAGGGTGTGGGCACCGGGGAGCTGTTTTTT
.,.,TRBJ1-1,TRBV5-4,CASSLGTGGGNTEAFF,TGTGCCAGCAGCTTGGGTACTGGGGGGGGAAACACTGAAGCTTTCTTT